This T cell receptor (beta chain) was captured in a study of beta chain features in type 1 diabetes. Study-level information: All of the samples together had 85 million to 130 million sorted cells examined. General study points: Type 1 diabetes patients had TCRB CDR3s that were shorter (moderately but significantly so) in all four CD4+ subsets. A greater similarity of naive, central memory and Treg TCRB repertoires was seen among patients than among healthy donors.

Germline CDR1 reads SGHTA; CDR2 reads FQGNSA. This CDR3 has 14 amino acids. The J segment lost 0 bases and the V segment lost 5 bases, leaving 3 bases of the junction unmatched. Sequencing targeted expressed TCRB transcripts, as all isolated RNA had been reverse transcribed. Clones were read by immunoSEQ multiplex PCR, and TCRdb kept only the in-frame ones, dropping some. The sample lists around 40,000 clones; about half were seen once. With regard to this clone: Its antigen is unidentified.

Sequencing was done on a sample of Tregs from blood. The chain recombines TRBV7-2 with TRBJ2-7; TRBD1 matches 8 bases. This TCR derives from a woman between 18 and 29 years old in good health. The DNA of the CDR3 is TGTGCCAGCAGCCCGGGACAGGTCTCCTACGAGCAGTACTTC. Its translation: CASSPGQVSYEQYF.